These 29 T cell receptor beta chains originate from one sample sequenced in a study of circulating tumor DNA in untreated peripheral T-cell lymphoma listed by TCRdb under 2021. The library was made by the immunoSEQ multiplex PCR assay. This immuneACCESS table, as held by TCRdb, lists in-frame sequences with V and J called but not all clones. Of the missing ones, under half trace to an unresolved V gene in checked studies; the others have no known cause. The sample profile shows around 10,000 clones; around 76% of them were found once. Around a third of the sample comes from the top ten. The sample comprised tumor tissue. These TCRs come from a human donor with peripheral T-cell lymphoma.

CDR3 bases: TGTGCCAGCAGTTTTGATAAGGGGACCCAGCCCCAGCATTTT. Its translation: CASSFDKGTQPQHF. This chain joins TRBV6-8 and TRBJ1-5; tentative D call: TRBD1 (5 bases). Germline values: CDR1 MNHGY, CDR2 SAAAGT. The V gene lost 4 bases and the J gene lost 7 bases, with 14 bases spanning the gap. The CDR3 is made up of 14 amino acids.

This chain joins TRBV18 and TRBJ2-7, with TRBD1 as a possible D gene (6 bases). The V end was cut by 6 bases, the J end by 2 bases, with 17 bases between. Germline CDR1 reads KGHSH; CDR2 reads LQKENI. The CDR3 has 15 residues. Here the CDR3 reads CASSQARGSTYEQYF. The CDR3 nucleotides are TGTGCCAGCTCCCAGGCCAGGGGCAGCACCTACGAGCAGTACTTC.

This sequence joins TRBV19 and TRBJ1-1; D is possibly TRBD1 (5 bases). Germline lookup yields CDR1 LNHDA and CDR2 SQIVND (reference sequence). The V end was cut by 3 bases, the J end by 2 bases, with 13 bases between. The CDR3 has 15 amino acids. CDR3 in amino acids: CASSMGGGINTEAFF. Here the CDR3 DNA reads TGTGCCAGTAGTATGGGCGGGGGGATAAACACTGAAGCTTTCTTT.

Only a few counts were recorded for this clone. The chain couples TRBV15 to TRBJ2-1; D possibly corresponds to TRBD1 (6 bases). V was cut by 0 bases and J by 1 base, with 10 bases left in between. Germline V CDR1 and CDR2: LNHNV, YYDKDF (reference sequence). The CDR3 runs to 16 residues. CDR3: CATSRDLGASYNEQFF. The CDR3 coding sequence is TGTGCCACCAGCAGAGATCTGGGGGCGTCCTACAATGAGCAGTTCTTC.

J is TRBJ1-2 and V is TRBV5-1; 8 nucleotides line up with TRBD1. The CDR3 sequence is 17 residues long. Losses at the gene ends were 0 bases for V and 10 bases for J; bases not matched to a gene: 17. Germline V CDR1 and CDR2: SGHRS, YFSETQ. CDR3 residues: CASSLGVFRGQEYSYTF. CDR3 in DNA: TGCGCCAGCAGCTTGGGAGTATTTCGGGGACAGGAGTATTCCTACACCTTC. Supplemented by reference TRBV5-1 and TRBJ1-2, the full variable domain reads KAGVTQTPRYLIKTRGQQVTLSCSPISGHRSVSWYQQTPGQGLQFLFEYFSETQRNKGNFPGRFSGRQFSNSRSEMNVSTLELGDSALYLCASSLGVFRGQEYSYTFGSGTRLTVV.

This clone was recorded a few times. The CDR3 loop reads CASSRGQSDYGYTF. DNA for the CDR3: TGTGCCAGCAGCAGGGGACAGTCAGACTATGGCTACACCTTC. The chain uses TRBV7-6 and TRBJ1-2; 7 bases match TRBD1. The V gene end was trimmed by 5 bases and the J gene end by 3 bases; junction bases not matched to a gene: 6. Germline V gene sequence: CDR1 SGHVS, CDR2 FNYEAQ. The CDR3 spans 14 residues.

This chain connects TRBV19 to TRBJ1-2; 7 positions agree with TRBD1. Germline CDR1 and CDR2: LNHDA and SQIVND (reference sequence). V lost 7 bases to trimming and J lost 0 bases; unmatched junction nucleotides: 5. This CDR3 is built from 14 residues. CDR3 bases: TGTGCCAGTACCACAGGGGCACCTAACTATGGCTACACCTTC. It yields the protein CASTTGAPNYGYTF.

The CDR3 protein is CASSLEGPGDEQYF. CDR3 DNA: TGTGCCAGCAGCTTAGAGGGACCAGGCGACGAGCAGTACTTC. The gene calls are TRBV11-3 and TRBJ2-7; D may be TRBD1 or TRBD2 (5 bases each). The germline V and J ends were trimmed by 0 bases and 5 bases, with 11 bases remaining between them. Germline lookup yields CDR1 SGHNT and CDR2 YENEEA. The CDR3 sequence is 14 residues long.

This clone was detected a few times. The J gene is TRBJ2-1, the V gene TRBV19; D might be TRBD2 (5 bases). In germline, CDR1 is LNHDA, CDR2 SQIVND (reference sequence). The CDR3 is made up of 13 amino acids. The V gene lost 6 bases and the J gene lost 4 bases, with 10 bases spanning the gap. This CDR3 reads CASSLRGYNEQFF. The CDR3 DNA reads TGTGCCAGTAGCCTTCGAGGGTACAATGAGCAGTTCTTC.

This chain links TRBV11-3 with TRBJ1-1; the D is unclear. Germline CDR1 is SGHNT and CDR2 is YENEEA. V lost 6 bases and J 6 bases, leaving 17 bases between the germline ends. This CDR3 is built from 14 residues. The CDR3 nucleotides are TGTGCCAGCAGTGCCGCGACTCGTAGGGCTGAAGCTTTCTTT. Protein: CASSAATRRAEAFF.

This clone showed up just once. The rearrangement links TRBV12-5 to TRBJ2-1; D might be TRBD1 (6 bases). This CDR3 spans 14 amino acids. Germline values: CDR1 LGHNT, CDR2 FRNRAP. The CDR3 DNA sequence: TGTGCCAGCAACCAAAACAGGGTAGAGAATGAGCAGTTCTTC. Amino acid sequence: CASNQNRVENEQFF.

The rearrangement uses TRBV5-1 and TRBJ2-5; D may be TRBD2 (5 bases). Germline V gene sequence: CDR1 SGHRS, CDR2 YFSETQ. The CDR3 runs 14 residues. The V and J ends lost 3 bases and 1 base respectively, with 10 bases between them. This CDR3 reads CASSSGWGQETQYF. The CDR3 DNA sequence: TGCGCCAGCAGCTCGGGATGGGGCCAAGAGACCCAGTACTTC.

This clone was seen more than once but under ten times. The chain has TRBV19 and TRBJ2-3; D is unresolved. CDR1 LNHDA and CDR2 SQIVND come from the germline V gene (reference sequence). With 4 bases removed from V and 6 bases from J, the gap between germline ends came to 17 bases. This CDR3 contains 15 residues. The CDR3 DNA follows: TGTGCCAGTAGTACTTCCCTGCGCCCAGCGGATACGCAGTATTTT. It codes for CASSTSLRPADTQYF.

J is TRBJ2-5 and V is TRBV28, with a tentative D call TRBD1 (5 bases). V was cut by 3 bases and J by 0 bases, with 5 bases left in between. The germline V gene has CDR1 MDHEN and CDR2 SYDVKM. CDR3 length: 13 residues. CDR3 in amino acids: CASSFRDQETQYF. CDR3 DNA: TGTGCCAGCAGTTTCAGGGACCAAGAGACCCAGTACTTC.

The chain recombines TRBV2 with TRBJ2-7; D unclear. This CDR3 spans 13 amino acids. Germline CDR1 reads SNHLY; CDR2 reads FYNNEI. V lost 3 bases to trimming and J lost 1 base, with 7 bases between them. The CDR3 DNA is TGTGCCAGCAGTGATTTGGGGTCCTACGAGCAGTACTTC. This encodes CASSDLGSYEQYF.

The CDR3 DNA is TGTGCCAGCAGCCAGCCTGCCGACAGGGCAGGCTACGAGCAGTACTTC. Its protein is CASSQPADRAGYEQYF. The rearrangement links TRBV11-3 to TRBJ2-7; 7 bases fit TRBD1. Trimming cost V 5 bases and J 3 bases; bases outside gene matches: 13. This CDR3 region has 16 residues. CDR1 SGHNT and CDR2 YENEEA come from the germline V gene.

This clone was observed a few times. V and J are TRBV6-8 and TRBJ2-7; possibly TRBD1 for D (6 bases). V lost 7 bases and J lost 0, with 13 bases in between. CDR3 length: 14 residues. CDR1 and CDR2 (germline): MNHGY, SAAAGT. The CDR3 region has the DNA TGTGCCAGCACCCCCTGGGACACCTCCTACGAGCAGTACTTC. Its translation is CASTPWDTSYEQYF.

The chain links TRBV6-8 to TRBJ2-4; TRBD1 matches at 10 bases. This CDR3 spans 14 amino acids. CDR1 and CDR2 (germline): MNHGY, SAAAGT. J was trimmed by 8 bases and V by 4 bases; bases with no gene match: 5. The CDR3 region has the DNA TGTGCCAGCAGTTCATGGGACAGGGGTGACATTCAGTACTTC. The encoded protein is CASSSWDRGDIQYF.

V is TRBV6-8 and J is TRBJ1-2; possibly TRBD1 for D (6 bases). Trimming shortened V by 5 bases and J by 8 bases, and 15 bases separated the two germline ends. Looked up from germline, CDR1 is MNHGY and CDR2 is SAAAGT. CDR3 length equals 13 residues. The CDR3 bases are TGTGCCAGCAGTGGACAAGGGGGGATCGGCTACACCTTC. This gives the protein CASSGQGGIGYTF.

V is TRBV7-8 and J is TRBJ2-3; no definite D call. The V gene lost 5 bases and the J gene lost 5 bases, with 11 bases spanning the gap. The CDR3 has 13 amino acids. Germline CDR1 SGHVS, CDR2 FQNEAQ. The CDR3 region has the DNA TGTGCCAGCAGCCAAGATTTAAAAGATACGCAGTATTTT. Protein: CASSQDLKDTQYF. Looking up the rest from reference TRBV7-8 and TRBJ2-3 gives the full variable domain: GAGVSQSPRYKVAKRGQDVALRCDPISGHVSLFWYQQALGQGPEFLTYFQNEAQLDKSGLPSDRFFAERPEGSVSTLKIQRTQQEDSAVYLCASSQDLKDTQYFGPGTRLTVL.

The rearrangement uses TRBV7-7 and TRBJ2-2, with D perhaps TRBD2 (7 bases). Germline CDR1 SSHAT, CDR2 FNYEAQ (reference sequence). The CDR3 is 16 residues long. Trimming took 5 bases from V and 5 from J, leaving 18 bases between them. The CDR3 loop is CASSPGGGGATGELFF. CDR3 DNA: TGTGCCAGCAGCCCCGGGGGCGGGGGCGCGACCGGGGAGCTGTTTTTT.

This clone has only one observation. This chain connects TRBV18 to TRBJ2-1, with 7 nucleotides matching TRBD2. Germline V gives CDR1 KGHSH, CDR2 LQKENI. CDR3 length: 16 amino acids. V lost 3 bases, J lost 3 bases, and 8 bases stayed unmatched. The CDR3 nucleotides are TGTGCCAGCTCACCGTGGGCGGGGGATATCTACAATGAGCAGTTCTTC. Its protein product is CASSPWAGDIYNEQFF.

This chain connects TRBV11-3 to TRBJ2-3, with 9 bases aligning to TRBD2. V shed 5 bases, J shed 3 bases, and the junction held 9 bases outside the gene matches. Germline values: CDR1 SGHNT, CDR2 YENEEA. The CDR3 is made up of 16 amino acids. DNA for the CDR3: TGTGCCAGCAGCAAATGGGCTAGCGGGGATACAGATACGCAGTATTTT. It encodes CASSKWASGDTDTQYF.

The chain carries TRBV4-1 and TRBJ2-2; 8 nucleotides match TRBD1. Trimming took 4 bases from V and 7 from J; bases not matched to a gene: 5. Looked up from germline, CDR1 is MGHRA and CDR2 is YSYEKL. The CDR3 loop spans 14 amino acids. CDR3 DNA sequence: TGCGCCAGCAGCCGTCAGGGGGCAGACGGGGAGCTGTTTTTT. It is translated as CASSRQGADGELFF.

This clone is a singleton in its sample. The chain links TRBV19 to TRBJ2-7; 11 bases map to TRBD2. With 5 bases clipped from V and 4 bases from J, the junction kept 7 bases outside the gene matches. Germline-derived CDR1 and CDR2 are LNHDA and SQIVND (reference sequence). The CDR3 is 15 amino acids. In DNA form, the CDR3 reads TGTGCCAGTAGTCGACATAGCGGGGGGGCTTACGAGCAGTACTTC. Protein sequence: CASSRHSGGAYEQYF.

This clone has a single count. This chain uses TRBV7-1 with TRBJ1-1; the match to TRBD1 covers 7 bases. TRBV7-1 is reported as an ORF; its role is uncertain. This CDR3 has 13 residues. Trimming took 5 bases from V and 8 from J; bases not matched to a gene: 8. The DNA for the CDR3 is TGTGCCAGCAGCATCACGACAGGGACAGAAGCTTTCTTT. This codes for CASSITTGTEAFF.

This chain connects TRBV30 to TRBJ1-4; the D is unclear. The germline V gene encodes CDR1 GTSNPN and CDR2 SVGIG (reference sequence). V lost 3 bases and J lost 8, with 13 bases in between. The CDR3 covers 13 residues. DNA for the CDR3: TGTGCCTGGAGCAGTTCGGTTCGGGAAAAACTGTTTTTT. It specifies CAWSSSVREKLFF.

The CDR3 nucleotides are TGTGCCAGCAGCTTAGACAGGGGGCTTCAGCCCCAGCATTTT. Translation gives CASSLDRGLQPQHF. The chain has TRBV11-3 and TRBJ1-5; the match to TRBD1 covers 8 bases. In germline, CDR1 is SGHNT, CDR2 YENEEA. After removal of 0 bases from V and 6 bases from J, the junction contained 1 base not matched to a gene. CDR3 length: 14 residues.

CDR3 coding DNA: TGTGCCAGCTCCCGAAGCCCCCCTGGCCCAGGCGATGAGCAGTTCTTC. Protein sequence: CASSRSPPGPGDEQFF. The rearrangement links TRBV18 to TRBJ2-1; the D is unclear. CDR1 and CDR2 from the germline V gene are KGHSH and LQKENI. The CDR3 is made up of 16 amino acids. V dropped 6 bases and J dropped 8 bases, with 23 bases sitting between them. The full variable domain, rest sourced from reference TRBV18 and TRBJ2-1, is NAGVMQNPRHLVRRRGQEARLRCSPMKGHSHVYWYRQLPEEGLKFMVYLQKENIIDESGMPKERFSAEFPKEGPSILRIQQVVRGDSAAYFCASSRSPPGPGDEQFFGPGTRLTVL.